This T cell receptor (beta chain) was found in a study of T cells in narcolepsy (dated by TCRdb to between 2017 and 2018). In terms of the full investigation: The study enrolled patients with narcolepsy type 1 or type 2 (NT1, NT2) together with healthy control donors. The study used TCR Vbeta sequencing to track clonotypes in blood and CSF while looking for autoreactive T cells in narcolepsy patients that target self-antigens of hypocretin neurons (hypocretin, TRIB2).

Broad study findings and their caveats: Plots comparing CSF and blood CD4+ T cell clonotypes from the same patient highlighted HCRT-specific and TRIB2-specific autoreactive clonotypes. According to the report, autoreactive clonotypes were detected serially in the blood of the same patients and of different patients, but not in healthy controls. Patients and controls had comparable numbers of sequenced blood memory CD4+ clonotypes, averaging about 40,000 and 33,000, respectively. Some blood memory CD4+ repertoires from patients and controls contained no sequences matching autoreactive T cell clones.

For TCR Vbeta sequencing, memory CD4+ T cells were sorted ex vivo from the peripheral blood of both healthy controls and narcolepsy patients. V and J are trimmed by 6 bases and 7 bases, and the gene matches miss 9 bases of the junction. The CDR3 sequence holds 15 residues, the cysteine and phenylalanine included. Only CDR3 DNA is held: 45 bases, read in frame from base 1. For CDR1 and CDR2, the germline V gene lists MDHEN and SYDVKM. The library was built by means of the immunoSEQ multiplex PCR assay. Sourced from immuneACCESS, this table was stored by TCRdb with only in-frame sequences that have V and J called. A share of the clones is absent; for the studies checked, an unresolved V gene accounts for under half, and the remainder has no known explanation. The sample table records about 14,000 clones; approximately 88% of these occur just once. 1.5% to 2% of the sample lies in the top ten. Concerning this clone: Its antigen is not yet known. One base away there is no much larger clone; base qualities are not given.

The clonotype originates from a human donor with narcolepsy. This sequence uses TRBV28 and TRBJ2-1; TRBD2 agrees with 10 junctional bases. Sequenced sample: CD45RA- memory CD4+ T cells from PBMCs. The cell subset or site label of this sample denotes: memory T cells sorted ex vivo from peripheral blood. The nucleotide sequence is TGTGCCAGCAGCCAAGCGGGAGGGAGAAGGAATGAGCAGTTCTTC. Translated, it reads CASSQAGGRRNEQFF.